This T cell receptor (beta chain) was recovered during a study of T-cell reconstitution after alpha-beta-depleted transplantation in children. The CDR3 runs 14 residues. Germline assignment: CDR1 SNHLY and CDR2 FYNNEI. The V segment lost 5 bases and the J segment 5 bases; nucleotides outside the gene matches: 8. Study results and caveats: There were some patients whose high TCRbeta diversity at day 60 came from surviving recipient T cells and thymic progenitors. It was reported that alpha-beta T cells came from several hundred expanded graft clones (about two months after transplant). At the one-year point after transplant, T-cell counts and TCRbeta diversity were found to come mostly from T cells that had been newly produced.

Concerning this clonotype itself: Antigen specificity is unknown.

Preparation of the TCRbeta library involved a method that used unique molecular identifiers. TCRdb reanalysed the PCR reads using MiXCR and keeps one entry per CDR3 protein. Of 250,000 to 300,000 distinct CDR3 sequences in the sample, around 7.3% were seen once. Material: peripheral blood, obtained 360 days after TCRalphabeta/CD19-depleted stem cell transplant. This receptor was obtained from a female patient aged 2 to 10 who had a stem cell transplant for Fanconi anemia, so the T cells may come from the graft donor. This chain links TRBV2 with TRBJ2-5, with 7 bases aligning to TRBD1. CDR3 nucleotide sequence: TGTGCCAGCAGTCTGGGACAGATATGGGAGACCCAGTACTTC. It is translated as CASSLGQIWETQYF.